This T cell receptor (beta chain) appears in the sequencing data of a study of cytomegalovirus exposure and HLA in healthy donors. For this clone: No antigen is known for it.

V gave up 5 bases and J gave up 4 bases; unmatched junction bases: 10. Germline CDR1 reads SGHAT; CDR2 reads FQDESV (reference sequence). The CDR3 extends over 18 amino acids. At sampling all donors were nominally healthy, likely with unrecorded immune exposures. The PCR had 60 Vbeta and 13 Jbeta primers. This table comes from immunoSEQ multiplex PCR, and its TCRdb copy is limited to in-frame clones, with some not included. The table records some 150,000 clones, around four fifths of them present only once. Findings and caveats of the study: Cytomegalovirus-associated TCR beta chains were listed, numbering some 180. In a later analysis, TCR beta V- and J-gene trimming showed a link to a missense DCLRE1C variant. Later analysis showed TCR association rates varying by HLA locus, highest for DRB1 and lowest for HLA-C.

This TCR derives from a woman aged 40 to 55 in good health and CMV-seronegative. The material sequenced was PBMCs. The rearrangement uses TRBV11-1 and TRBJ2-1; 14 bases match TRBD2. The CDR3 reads CASSPRGTSGGIYNEQFF. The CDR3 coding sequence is TGTGCCAGCAGCCCGCGAGGGACTAGCGGGGGAATTTACAATGAGCAGTTCTTC.